This is a list of T cell receptor beta chains from one sample in a study of T cell repertoires and HLA-DP antigens. Method: immunoSEQ multiplex PCR; TCRdb's copy keeps in-frame clones and lacks some. In the table there are about 89,000 clones, roughly 86% of which are singletons. Their specific antigens are unknown. The sequencing sample was made of CD4+ T cells from PBMCs. All receptors come from a man in his fifties or sixties in good health and CMV-seronegative. CDR3s include the opening cysteine and the closing phenylalanine or tryptophan. Fields, in order: J gene, D gene, V gene, clone size, CDR3 DNA, CDR3 protein. The D gene is left open where the match is weak. Size values are once, few and many counts, or a class for expanded clones, and some rows have none.

TRBJ2-5	-	TRBV28	once	TGTGCCAGCAGTTATGGCGGCAGCCAAGAGACCCAGTACTTC	CASSYGGSQETQYF
TRBJ2-1	-	TRBV28	-	TGTGCCAGCAGCCTAATTACGGGGCTGAGCTCCTACAATGAGCAGTTCTTC	CASSLITGLSSYNEQFF
TRBJ2-5	-	TRBV18	-	TGTGCCAGCTCGCTGGATGGGGCAGAGACCCAGTACTTC	CASSLDGAETQYF
TRBJ2-1	-	TRBV7-2	-	TGTGCCAGCAGCTTATTTCTTTACAATGAGCAGTTCTTC	CASSLFLYNEQFF
TRBJ1-5	-	TRBV18	-	TGTGCCAGCTCACCTAACGGGAATCAGCCCCAGCATTTT	CASSPNGNQPQHF
TRBJ1-2	TRBD1	TRBV27	-	TGTGCCAGCAGTGAGAGCTACCTGGACAGGGCCTATGGCTACACCTTC	CASSESYLDRAYGYTF
TRBJ1-5	TRBD1	TRBV5-5	-	TGTGCCAGCAGCTTAGGGGACAGGGCCTTTTCCAATCAGCCCCAGCATTTT	CASSLGDRAFSNQPQHF
TRBJ1-2	-	TRBV28	-	TGTGCCAGCAGTTTATACAGGGAAGGCAGCGGCTACACCTTC	CASSLYREGSGYTF
TRBJ1-2	-	TRBV18	-	TGTGCCAGCTCACCGGAAGGACGCAGGGATGGCTACACCTTC	CASSPEGRRDGYTF
TRBJ2-5	-	TRBV7-3	-	TGTGCCAGCAGCTTAACTCCTCTGGACCAAGAGACCCAGTACTTC	CASSLTPLDQETQYF
TRBJ2-6	TRBD1	TRBV6-6	-	TGTGCCAGCGTCGAGGGGGCTCTGGGGGCCAACGTCCTGACTTTC	CASVEGALGANVLTF
TRBJ2-1	TRBD2	TRBV7-2	once	TGTGCCAGCAGTACGACTAGCGGGTACGTGGAGCAGTTCTTC	CASSTTSGYVEQFF
TRBJ2-2	TRBD2	TRBV11-1	-	TGTGCCAGCAGCTCCGGACTAGCGGGAGGCTCCGGGGAGCTGTTTTTT	CASSSGLAGGSGELFF
TRBJ1-1	-	TRBV19	-	TGTGCCAGTAGTCCCCGACAAAACACTGAAGCTTTCTTT	CASSPRQNTEAFF
TRBJ1-1	TRBD1	TRBV29-1	few	TGCAGCGTTGGGCAGGGGGCTAGTGTCACTGAAGCTTTCTTT	CSVGQGASVTEAFF
TRBJ2-4	-	TRBV5-4	-	TGTGCCAGCAGCTTGGATGGACGGGCAGCGCTAGCTCTAGCCAAAAACATTCAGTACTTC	CASSLDGRAALALAKNIQYF
TRBJ1-2	TRBD1	TRBV27	-	TGTGCCAGCAGTTTCTTGGGACAGGCCTATGGCTACACCTTC	CASSFLGQAYGYTF
TRBJ1-2	-	TRBV18	-	TGTGCCAGCTCACCGCCCGGACAGCCCTATGGCTACACCTTC	CASSPPGQPYGYTF
TRBJ1-1	-	TRBV6-1	-	TGTGCCAGCAGTGGAGGGAGCAGGGCACAAACTGAAGCTTTCTTT	CASSGGSRAQTEAFF
TRBJ1-3	-	TRBV9	-	TGTGCCAGCAGTGAAAATCCGCCGGGAGTTGGAAACACCATATATTTT	CASSENPPGVGNTIYF
TRBJ1-2	-	TRBV5-5	-	TGTGCCAGCAGCTTTGCAGAGGGTGGCTACACCTTC	CASSFAEGGYTF
TRBJ2-3	-	TRBV7-2	-	TGTGCCAGCAGCTTAGCAGCGGGTGATACGCAGTATTTT	CASSLAAGDTQYF
TRBJ1-2	-	TRBV6-1	-	TGTGCCAGCAGTGGTGCCTATGGCTACACCTTC	CASSGAYGYTF
TRBJ2-1	-	TRBV5-4	-	TGTGCCAGCAGCATACCCAGTTTCAATGAGCAGTTCTTC	CASSIPSFNEQFF
TRBJ1-3	-	TRBV5-1	-	TGCGCCAGCAGCTGGGGAAGTGGGACTTACGGAAACACCATATATTTT	CASSWGSGTYGNTIYF
TRBJ1-4	-	TRBV19	once	TGTGCCAGTCGCCGACAGGTTGCAACTAATGAAAAACTGTTTTTT	CASRRQVATNEKLFF
TRBJ1-6	-	TRBV2	-	TGTGCCAGCAAGGCGAGCTCCTATAATTCACCCCTCCACTTT	CASKASSYNSPLHF
TRBJ2-7	TRBD1	TRBV29-1	-	TGCAGCGTTGAGAACAGGGGGAACGAGCAGTACTTC	CSVENRGNEQYF
TRBJ2-1	-	TRBV5-1	once	TGCGCCAGCAGCTTGTTGGGGGGGCGAATCGATGAGCAGTTCTTC	CASSLLGGRIDEQFF
TRBJ2-1	TRBD1	TRBV27	-	TGTGCCAGCAGGAGACCCGGGACAGCCTACAATGAGCAGTTCTTC	CASRRPGTAYNEQFF
TRBJ1-5	-	TRBV4-1	-	TGCGCCAGCAGCCAAGTCCAGGGTTACAATCAGCCCCAGCATTTT	CASSQVQGYNQPQHF
TRBJ1-1	-	TRBV12-5	few	TGTGCTAGTAGCCCTGACGGGGACGCTGAAGCTTTCTTT	CASSPDGDAEAFF
TRBJ2-5	-	TRBV6-1	-	TGTGCCAGCAGTGACGGGGGATGGGAGACCCAGTACTTC	CASSDGGWETQYF
TRBJ2-1	-	TRBV27	-	TGTGCCAGCAGGTCTTCGCCAAGAGCCCTCGATGAGCAGTTCTTC	CASRSSPRALDEQFF
TRBJ2-1	TRBD2	TRBV19	-	TGTGCCAGTAGTAAGACTAGCGGAGATAATGAGCAGTTCTTC	CASSKTSGDNEQFF
TRBJ2-1	-	TRBV27	-	TGTGCCAGCAGTCAACGATGGAATGAGCAGTTCTTC	CASSQRWNEQFF
TRBJ2-7	-	TRBV7-2	-	TGTGCCAGCACCCTAGCTGGCTACGAGCAGTACTTC	CASTLAGYEQYF
TRBJ1-6	-	TRBV21-1	-	TGTGCCAGCAGCAAAAGTTGGGTCCGCGGGGATCATTCACCCCTCCACTTT	CASSKSWVRGDHSPLHF
TRBJ2-5	TRBD1	TRBV19	-	TGTGCCAGTAGTATGGCGACAGGGGGTCAAGAGACCCAGTACTTC	CASSMATGGQETQYF
TRBJ1-1	-	TRBV5-1	once	TGCGCCAGCAGCTTGGGGCGGAACACTGAAGCTTTCTTT	CASSLGRNTEAFF
TRBJ1-1	-	TRBV7-7	-	TGTGCTAGCAGCCGGGACACGAACACTGAAGCTTTCTTT	CASSRDTNTEAFF
TRBJ1-5	-	TRBV20-1	-	TGCAGTGCTAGAGGGGCTAAACTTAGCTCTTTT	CSARGAKLSSF
TRBJ1-5	-	TRBV27	few	TGTGCCAGCAGTTTAAACCTTGGAGTGGATCAGCCCCAGCATTTT	CASSLNLGVDQPQHF
TRBJ1-3	-	TRBV13	-	TGTGCCAGCAGCCTACTCGTACAGGGCCCTGGAAACACCATATATTTT	CASSLLVQGPGNTIYF
TRBJ2-2	-	TRBV9	-	TGTGCCAGCAGCGTAGGAATAAGATGGGCAGGGCAGACGAACACCGGGGAGCTGTTTTTT	CASSVGIRWAGQTNTGELFF
TRBJ2-2	TRBD1	TRBV6-1	-	TGTGCCAGCAGTGCTGCAGGGGGCGTAGGCGGGGAGCTGTTTTTT	CASSAAGGVGGELFF
TRBJ2-3	-	TRBV10-3	-	TGTGCCATCAGTGTGGGCACCTTTAACACAGATACGCAGTATTTT	CAISVGTFNTDTQYF
TRBJ2-1	TRBD2	TRBV4-2	once	TGTGCCAGCAGCCAGCAGACTAGCGGGACCTACTACAATGAGCAGTTCTTC	CASSQQTSGTYYNEQFF
TRBJ2-5	TRBD2	TRBV5-1	-	TGCGCCAGCAGCTTGGTCGGACTAGCGGGGGGCCAAGAGACCCAGTACTTC	CASSLVGLAGGQETQYF
TRBJ2-1	TRBD2	TRBV5-1	-	TGCGCCAGCAGCTTGGCAATTGACCCGGGACTAGCGGGCCCTAGCTCCTACAATGAGCAGTTCTTC	CASSLAIDPGLAGPSSYNEQFF
TRBJ2-1	-	TRBV4-2	-	TGTGCCAGCAGCCGAGACCTAAGCTCCTACAATGAGCAGTTCTTC	CASSRDLSSYNEQFF
TRBJ1-1	TRBD1	TRBV18	-	TGTGCCAGCTCACCATGGTCGACAGGGGGCGGTGAAGCTTTCTTT	CASSPWSTGGGEAFF